This TCR beta chain originates from a study of shared clonotypes between healthy human individuals. TCRdb's copy holds only in-frame clones and misses some; the assay was immunoSEQ multiplex PCR. This sample has 2 million to 3 million clones, with 90% to 95% found just once. Germline CDR1 reads SGDLS; CDR2 reads YYNGEE. This CDR3 is 16 amino acids long. V lost 0 bases and J 8 bases, leaving 18 bases between the germline ends. The sequencing input was naive CD4+ T cells from PBMCs. Subset: CD45RA+ positively selected. The rearrangement links TRBV9 to TRBJ2-1; tentative D call: TRBD1 (6 bases). The origin of this receptor is a man younger than 35 in good health. Some clones in this sample may be carry-over from other donors' samples. The CDR3 spells CASSVVSQGRGDEQFF. CDR3 nucleotide sequence: TGTGCCAGCAGCGTAGTGTCCCAGGGGCGAGGGGATGAGCAGTTCTTC.